This TCR beta chain was found in a study of cytomegalovirus exposure and HLA in healthy donors. With regard to this clone: Its matching antigen is unknown.

Regarding the study as a whole: In a later analysis, first-cohort TCR clusters were found to tend to co-occur in the 120 or so validation repertoires. Among TCR beta chains, those listed as cytomegalovirus-associated numbered about 150.

Libraries were prepared by immunoSEQ multiplex PCR; TCRdb keeps only in-frame clonotypes and omits some of them. The table has around 200,000 clones, 80% to 85% seen once. The CDR3 is made up of 15 amino acids. Trimming removed 2 bases at V and 5 bases at J, with 15 bases between. Germline V gene lookup returns CDR1 MNHNY and CDR2 SVGAGI (reference sequence). Sequences were obtained from PBMCs. This chain connects TRBV6-6 to TRBJ1-1, with D possibly matching TRBD1 (5 bases). This TCR was sampled from a woman between 25 and 40 years old in good health and CMV-seronegative. This CDR3 is CASSYEGPGRTEAFF. DNA for the CDR3: TGTGCCAGCAGTTACGAGGGGCCGGGGAGGACTGAAGCTTTCTTT.